This T cell receptor (beta chain) derives from a study of blood T cell repertoires in COVID-19. The CDR3 extends over 14 amino acids. Germline CDR1 GTSNPN, CDR2 SVGIG (reference sequence). The ends were cut back, 0 bases at V and 6 bases at J, with 14 bases in the middle. The method was immunoSEQ multiplex PCR; TCRdb's version includes in-frame clones alone and lacks a portion of them. The sample records approximately 350,000 clones, less than 90% being singletons. Material for sequencing was peripheral blood. V usage is TRBV30 and J usage is TRBJ1-1, with D perhaps TRBD1 (6 bases). This receptor was obtained from a woman between 55 and 75 years old with COVID-19, enrolled during active disease. CDR3 protein: CAWSVPWGRPEAFF. The DNA for the CDR3 is TGTGCCTGGAGTGTACCCTGGGGGCGGCCTGAAGCTTTCTTT.